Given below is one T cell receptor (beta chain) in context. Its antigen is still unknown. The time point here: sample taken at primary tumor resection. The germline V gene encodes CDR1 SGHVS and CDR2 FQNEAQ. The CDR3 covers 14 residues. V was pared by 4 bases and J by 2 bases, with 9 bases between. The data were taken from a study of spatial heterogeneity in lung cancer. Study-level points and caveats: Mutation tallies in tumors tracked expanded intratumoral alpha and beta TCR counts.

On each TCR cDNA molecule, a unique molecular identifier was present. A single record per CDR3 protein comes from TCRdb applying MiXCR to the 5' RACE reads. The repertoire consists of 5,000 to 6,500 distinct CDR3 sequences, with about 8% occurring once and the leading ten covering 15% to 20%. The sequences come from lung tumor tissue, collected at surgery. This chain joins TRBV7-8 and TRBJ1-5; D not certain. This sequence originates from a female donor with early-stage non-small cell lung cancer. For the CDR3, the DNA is TGTGCCAGCAGCTGGGATCGGGGCAATCAGCCCCAGCATTTT. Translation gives CASSWDRGNQPQHF.